Following are 24 T cell receptor beta chains from one sample sequenced in a study of CD4 and CD8 cells across lung adenocarcinoma regions. TCRdb re-called the PCR reads with MiXCR, one entry per CDR3 protein. The sample carries about 25,000 distinct CDR3 sequences, more than 40% recorded once. The sequenced sample was CD8+ T cells from the center of a lung tumor. The source is a male donor with lung adenocarcinoma. The CD4 and CD8 labels of this study may be unreliable.

This chain joins TRBV27 and TRBJ2-2; TRBD1 is a possible D gene (5 bases). V was cut by 8 bases and J by 0 bases, with 16 bases left in between. The CDR3 sequence is 16 residues long. CDR1 MNHEY and CDR2 SMNVEV come from the germline V gene (reference sequence). The CDR3 DNA follows: TGTGCCAGCCAAAGGGGTCTAGGCTCGAACACCGGGGAGCTGTTTTTT. It translates to CASQRGLGSNTGELFF.

The V and J genes are TRBV6-2 or TRBV6-3 and TRBJ2-1; maybe TRBD2 (6 bases). The DNA end lines up better with TRBJ2-7; the J call may be wrong. The length of the CDR3 is 18 residues. Germline values: CDR1 MNHEY, CDR2 SVGEGT. CDR3 loop: CASSYSKFPGVFRDEQYF. The CDR3 nucleotides are TGTGCCAGCAGTTACTCGAAGTTTCCGGGAGTGTTTCGGGACGAGCAGTACTTC.

This clonotype was seen a few times. The chain uses TRBV6-1 and TRBJ2-3; D is unresolved. The V gene lost 2 bases and the J gene lost 2 bases, with 2 bases spanning the gap. The CDR3 loop spans 12 amino acids. From germline, CDR1 is MNHNS and CDR2 SASEGT. The CDR3: CASSESTDTQYF. Written as DNA, the CDR3 is TGTGCCAGCAGTGAATCCACAGATACGCAGTATTTT.

In its sample, this clonotype was seen many times. This chain joins TRBV6-5 and TRBJ2-5, with TRBD1 matching over 11 bases. V lost 2 bases to trimming and J lost 4 bases; unmatched junction nucleotides: 0. The CDR3 runs 14 residues. Germline assignment: CDR1 MNHEY and CDR2 SVGAGI. The CDR3 DNA reads TGTGCCAGCAGTTACGGGACAGGGGGAGAGACCCAGTACTTC. Residues: CASSYGTGGETQYF.

To note about this clonotype: It is likely a read error, because the conserved phenylalanine at the end of the CDR3 is missing. The limits of the CDR3 on the DNA are not certain, so only TCRdb's listed CDR3 is given. V and J are TRBV25-1 and TRBJ2-4; no DNA check was done on the table's D call, TRBD1. A total of 11 residues make up the CDR3, ends included. Germline V gene data show CDR1 as MGHDK and CDR2 as SYGVNS. CDR3 sequence: CKDPGSTSTGP.

By proportion, this clonotype is medium-sized (0.01 to 0.1%). The chain carries TRBV6-5 and TRBJ1-2, with D unclear. The germline V gene encodes CDR1 MNHEY and CDR2 SVGAGI. V lost 6 bases and J 0 bases, leaving 8 bases between the germline ends. The CDR3 spans 13 residues. The CDR3: CASRALANYGYTF. In DNA, the CDR3 is TGTGCCAGCAGAGCTCTAGCTAACTATGGCTACACCTTC.

The genes are TRBV27 and TRBJ2-1, with D perhaps TRBD2 (8 bases). The J call may be incorrect, as the DNA end agrees better with TRBJ2-4. Germline V gene lookup returns CDR1 MNHEY and CDR2 SMNVEV (reference sequence). The CDR3 length is 15 residues. CDR3 loop: CGGGPGGGDQETQYF. The CDR3 DNA sequence: TGTGGCGGGGGGCCAGGGGGTGGTGACCAAGAGACTCAGTACTTC.

To note about this clonotype: Sequence at one end of the junction differs from germline and may be a read error. The genes are TRBV6-1 and TRBJ2-3, with a possible D match to TRBD2 (5 bases). The CDR3 extends over 16 amino acids. Germline CDR1 reads MNHNS; CDR2 reads SASEGT. Here the CDR3 reads CASSEAGMGVEDTQYF. Written as DNA, the CDR3 is TGTGCCAGCAGTGAAGCCGGGATGGGAGTTGAGGATACGCAGTATTTC.

Worth noting for this clonotype: One end of the junction is discordant with germline, which a read error may explain. V gene TRBV6-1 combines with J gene TRBJ2-4, with 8 bases identical to TRBD2. This CDR3 contains 14 residues. The germline V gene has CDR1 MNHNS and CDR2 SASEGT. The CDR3 DNA is TGTGCCAGCTCGGGGCGGGGGGCCACAAACACTCAGTACTTC. It translates to CASSGRGATNTQYF.

The chain links TRBV27 to TRBJ2-4; tentatively, D is TRBD1 or TRBD2 (5 bases each). The end of the DNA is better explained by TRBJ2-5, so the J call may be wrong. Germline V gene lookup returns CDR1 MNHEY and CDR2 SMNVEV (reference sequence). The CDR3 has 13 residues. The CDR3 DNA is TGTGCCAGCAACCGGGACGGGGAAGAGACCCAGTACTTC. Amino acid sequence: CASNRDGEETQYF.

This clonotype was observed at least ten times. This chain joins TRBV7-6 and TRBJ2-1, with TRBD2 matching over 8 bases. The J call may be in error: the DNA end matches TRBJ2-5 better. Germline assignment: CDR1 SGHVS and CDR2 FNYEAQ. The CDR3 loop spans 13 amino acids. The CDR3 DNA follows: TGTGCCAGCAGCTTAGACAGGGCGGGGGGCCAGTACTTC. This translates into CASSLDRAGGQYF.

V is TRBV5-1 and J is TRBJ2-3, with D perhaps given as TRBD1 or TRBD2 (5 bases each). Trimming removed 4 bases from V and 0 bases from J, with 15 bases in between. The CDR3 runs 16 residues. Germline V gene sequence: CDR1 SGHRS, CDR2 YFSETQ. CDR3 coding DNA: TGCGCCAGCAGCCTCGGGGTGGGGCGTAGCACAGATACGCAGTATTTT. Its protein product is CASSLGVGRSTDTQYF.

The chain is built from TRBV5-1 and TRBJ2-1; 11 bases line up with TRBD2. The J call is uncertain, as TRBJ2-7 better fits the DNA end. Germline CDR1 and CDR2: SGHRS and YFSETQ. The CDR3 is 15 residues long. The CDR3 nucleotides are TGCGCCAGCAGCTTGGTGACTAGCGGGATGAATGAGCAGTACTTC. Amino acids: CASSLVTSGMNEQYF.

V usage is TRBV4-1 and J usage is TRBJ1-4; D ambiguous. Germline CDR1 and CDR2: MGHRA and YSYEKL. This CDR3 has 17 residues. Trimming removed 4 bases from V and 0 bases from J, with 15 bases in between. In nucleotides, the CDR3 is TGCGCCAGCAGCCCCATAAACCTAGTTGCAACTAATGAAAAACTGTTTTTT. This gives the protein CASSPINLVATNEKLFF.

This clonotype has more than one count but fewer than ten. This rearrangement joins TRBV10-1 to TRBJ2-3; 13 nucleotides match TRBD2. The CDR3 runs to 18 residues. Germline V gene sequence: CDR1 WNHNN, CDR2 SYGVQD (reference sequence). Trimming took 5 bases from V and 1 from J; bases not matched to a gene: 9. The CDR3 bases are TGCGCCAGCAGTACGACTAGCGGGGGGCAGTGTGGCACAGATACGCAGTATTTT. This codes for CASSTTSGGQCGTDTQYF.

The CDR3: CASGEAGTRDRETQYF. CDR3 nucleotide sequence: TGTGCCAGCGGGGAAGCCGGGACACGGGACCGAGAGACCCAGTACTTC. This chain joins TRBV6-1 and TRBJ2-5; D perhaps matches TRBD1 (6 bases). The V end lost 8 bases, the J end lost 4 bases, and 23 bases lay between the germline ends. This CDR3 comprises 16 residues. The germline CDR1 and CDR2 sequences are MNHNS and SASEGT.

The sample holds many counts of this clonotype. The CDR3 bases are TGTGCCAGCAGTGAAGCCGGGACAGGGGTTGGGGAGACCCAGTACTTC. Translating gives CASSEAGTGVGETQYF. This rearrangement joins TRBV6-1 to TRBJ2-3; TRBD1 matches at 10 bases. Matching the DNA end better, TRBJ2-5 makes the J call doubtful. The CDR3 is 16 amino acids. CDR1 is MNHNS and CDR2 is SASEGT in the germline V gene.

This chain joins TRBV10-1 and TRBJ2-1; D possibly corresponds to TRBD1 (6 bases). Germline assignment: CDR1 WNHNN and CDR2 SYGVQD (reference sequence). V lost 4 bases, J lost 4 bases, and 11 bases lay in between. CDR3 length: 14 residues. Here the CDR3 DNA reads TGCGCCAGCAGTGGTGGACAGATATACAATGAGCAGTTCTTC. Amino acid sequence: CASSGGQIYNEQFF.

In regard to this clonotype: At one of its ends the junction is not consistent with the germline gene, which may arise from a read error. J is TRBJ2-4 and V is TRBV10-1; maybe TRBD2 (6 bases). Germline V CDR1 and CDR2: WNHNN, SYGVQD (reference sequence). The CDR3 is made up of 15 amino acids. The DNA for the CDR3 is TGCGCCAGCGGCGCGGGGCTGCGGGCCACAGATACTCAGTACTTT. Translation gives CASGAGLRATDTQYF.

The chain employs TRBV20-1 and TRBJ2-5, with D unresolved. Germline-derived CDR1 and CDR2 are DFQATT and SNEGSKA (reference sequence). Trimming took off 0 bases at V and 5 bases at J, with 16 bases between the two ends. The CDR3 runs 15 residues. The CDR3 reads CSARDLQNPVETQYF. The CDR3 nucleotides are TGCAGTGCTAGAGATCTTCAAAACCCGGTCGAGACCCAGTACTTC.

Regarding this clonotype: An end of the junction differs from the germline gene, which may be a read error. This chain uses TRBV6-1 with TRBJ2-1; maybe TRBD2 (6 bases). The CDR3 extends over 13 amino acids. Germline assignment: CDR1 MNHNS and CDR2 SASEGT. The CDR3 loop is CASREARDSEQFF. The CDR3 DNA sequence: TGTGCCAGCAGGGAAGCCCGGGACTCTGAGCAGTTCTTC.

This clonotype was counted ten times or more. V and J are TRBV7-6 and TRBJ2-2; D gene ambiguous. Trimming pared 10 bases from V and 0 bases from J, leaving 12 bases between. The CDR3 is 14 residues long. Germline CDR1 reads SGHVS; CDR2 reads FNYEAQ. DNA for the CDR3: TGTGCCACGCAAGGAACTCCGAACACCGGGGAGCTGTTTTTT. Translating gives CATQGTPNTGELFF.

The chain combines TRBV10-3 with TRBJ2-1; TRBD2 matches at 8 bases. The J call is in doubt because the DNA end fits TRBJ2-5 better. The CDR3 contains 14 residues. CDR1 ENHRY and CDR2 SYGVKD come from the germline V gene. The CDR3 sequence: CAGSGGGHQHTQYF. The DNA for the CDR3 is TGTGCGGGGAGCGGGGGAGGGCACCAACACACCCAGTACTTC.

The V call is TRBV20-1, the J call TRBJ2-3; the match to TRBD2 covers 7 bases. The V gene's germline CDR1 is DFQATT and CDR2 SNEGSKA (reference sequence). This CDR3 contains 15 residues. Trimming cost V 4 bases and J 4 bases; bases outside gene matches: 11. CDR3 bases: TGCAGTGCTACGTGGTCCGGGGGGTCGGCAGATACGCAGTATTTT. It specifies CSATWSGGSADTQYF.